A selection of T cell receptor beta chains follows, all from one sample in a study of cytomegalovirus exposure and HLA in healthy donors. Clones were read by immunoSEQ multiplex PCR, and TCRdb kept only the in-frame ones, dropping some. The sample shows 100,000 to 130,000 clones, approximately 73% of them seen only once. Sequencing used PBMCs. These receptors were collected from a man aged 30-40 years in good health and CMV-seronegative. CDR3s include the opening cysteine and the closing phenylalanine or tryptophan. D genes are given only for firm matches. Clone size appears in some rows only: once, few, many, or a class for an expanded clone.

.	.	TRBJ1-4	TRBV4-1	TGCGCCAGCAGCCAAGAAGCGGGGGGCTTAGGGGAAAAACTGTTTTTT	CASSQEAGGLGEKLFF
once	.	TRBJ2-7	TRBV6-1	TGTGCCAGCAGTGAACGCAGGGCCAACGAGCAGTACTTC	CASSERRANEQYF
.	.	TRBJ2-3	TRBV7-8	TGTGCCAGCAGCAATAACCGGGACTCTTCCACAGATACGCAGTATTTT	CASSNNRDSSTDTQYF
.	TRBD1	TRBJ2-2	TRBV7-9	TGTGCCAGCAGCTTGTTTGGGACAGAGAACACCGGGGAGCTGTTTTTT	CASSLFGTENTGELFF
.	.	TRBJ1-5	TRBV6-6	TGTGCCAGCAGTGTAGGGGAGGGCCAGCCCCAGCATTTT	CASSVGEGQPQHF
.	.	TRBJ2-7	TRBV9	TGTGCCAGCAGCGTAGGGGTTGAGGAAGGCTACGAGCAGTACTTC	CASSVGVEEGYEQYF
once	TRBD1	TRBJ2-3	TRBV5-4	TGTGCCAGCAGCCCCGGGACAGGGGTTGCAGATACGCAGTATTTT	CASSPGTGVADTQYF
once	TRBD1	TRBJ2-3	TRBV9	TGTGCCAGCAGCCCTACGGGACAGGGAAGCACAGATACGCAGTATTTT	CASSPTGQGSTDTQYF
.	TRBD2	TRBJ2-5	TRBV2	TGTGCCAGCAGTGAGCGTAGCGGGAGGATACAAGAGACCCAGTACTTC	CASSERSGRIQETQYF
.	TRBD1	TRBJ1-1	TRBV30	TGTACCTGGAGATACAGGGGCGTTCGGAACACTGAAGCTTTCTTT	CTWRYRGVRNTEAFF
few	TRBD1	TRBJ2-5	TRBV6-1	TGTGCCAGCAGTGAGGGGACAGGGGGGGAAGAGACCCAGTACTTC	CASSEGTGGEETQYF
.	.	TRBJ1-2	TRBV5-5	TGTGCCAGCAGCTTGGGGACAACTGGAGGCTACACCTTC	CASSLGTTGGYTF
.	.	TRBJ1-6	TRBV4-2	TGTGCCAGCAGCCACGAAGGAGACTCCTATAATTCCCCCCTCCACTTT	CASSHEGDSYNSPLHF
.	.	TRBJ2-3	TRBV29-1	TGCAGCGTTGACGGGGGATTGCCAGATACGCAGTATTTT	CSVDGGLPDTQYF
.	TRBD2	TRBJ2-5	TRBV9	TGTGCCAGCAGCGTAACTAGCGGGGGATTAGGGGAGACCCAGTACTTC	CASSVTSGGLGETQYF
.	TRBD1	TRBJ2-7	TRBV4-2	TGTGCCAGCAGCCAGGGACAGGGGACCTACGAGCAGTACTTC	CASSQGQGTYEQYF
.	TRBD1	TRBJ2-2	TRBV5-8	TGTGCCAGCAGGAAGACAGGGGAAAAGGGCGGGGAGCTGTTTTTT	CASRKTGEKGGELFF
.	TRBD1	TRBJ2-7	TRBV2	TGTGCCAGCAGTGAATCGAGGGACAGAAGCTCCTACGAGCAGTACTTC	CASSESRDRSSYEQYF
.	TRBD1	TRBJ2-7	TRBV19	TGTGCCACTAAGGGGGGGACAGGGTACACCTACGAGCAGTACTTC	CATKGGTGYTYEQYF
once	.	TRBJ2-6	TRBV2	TGTGCCAGCATACAGGGTGGCTCTGGGGCCAACGTCCTGACTTTC	CASIQGGSGANVLTF
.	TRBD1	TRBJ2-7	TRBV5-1	TGCGCCAGCAACAGGGGGCTGTTCCAACCCTACGAGCAGTACTTC	CASNRGLFQPYEQYF
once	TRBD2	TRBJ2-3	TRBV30	TGTGCCTGGAGCCCGGGACTAGCGGCAGATACGCAGTATTTT	CAWSPGLAADTQYF
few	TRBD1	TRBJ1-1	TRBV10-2	TGCGCCAGCAGTGCATGGGACAGGGAGAACACTGAAGCTTTCTTT	CASSAWDRENTEAFF
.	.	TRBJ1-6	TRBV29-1	TGCAGCGTAGCTACAGGGTATAATTCACCCCTCCACTTT	CSVATGYNSPLHF
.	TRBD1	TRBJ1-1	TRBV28	TGTGCCAGCAGTCCCCCGACAGGGAAGGACACTGAAGCTTTCTTT	CASSPPTGKDTEAFF
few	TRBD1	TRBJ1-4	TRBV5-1	TGCGCCAGCAGCTTGGCACAGGGGGGGAATGAAAAACTGTTTTTT	CASSLAQGGNEKLFF
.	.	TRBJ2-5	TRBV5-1	TGCGCCAGCAGCCCGACAGCCTCAAGAGAGACCCAGTACTTC	CASSPTASRETQYF